This T cell receptor beta chain is from a study of CD8+CD57+ T cells in acquired aplastic anemia listed by TCRdb under 2018. Broadly, across the study: DNA extracted from sorted CD4+ and CD8+ cells had a mean of about 3 ug, with a range of about 0.19 to 30 ug. A CD8+CD57+ expansion meant a frequency higher than the mean frequency seen in healthy subjects.

Profiling of TCR beta VDJ combinations and CDR3 sequences used genomic DNA as the template. An Illumina HiSeq 2000 was the platform used for TCR repertoire sequencing. Per the authors' processing: TRBV/TRBJ rearrangement plots, CDR3 size and DJ length profiles, and Simpson's diversity index were used to assess repertoires. Whichever DNA sequence was most abundant in the deep sequencing data was defined as the immunodominant clone. CDR3 amino acid sequences were checked for sharing across subjects and were also compared against the VDJdb database and published repertoires. TCRdb trimmed the raw reads at Q25, called clones with MiXCR and kept productive beta chains. Identical CDR3 proteins give one entry, which carries the most common genes and DNA. The V and J calls were not made by the authors but by TCRdb's processing. This sample is represented by under 200,000 distinct CDR3 sequences; roughly 50% of them were singletons. Clones ranked in the top ten supply 1.8% of the sample.

Overall results and qualifications from the work: CD8+ Simpson's diversity did not differ significantly between patients and healthy controls (P=0.060). Around 27 CD8+ CDR3 sequences were shared between patients and controls but appeared highly expressed in patients and within their immunodominant clones.

Relative to germline, V is 1 base shorter and J is 6 bases shorter, with 10 bases between their ends. Spanning cysteine to phenylalanine, the CDR3 consists of 13 amino acids. Only CDR3 DNA is held: 39 bases, read in frame from base 1. CDR1 and CDR2 are read off the germline V gene (reference sequence) as LNHNV and YYDKDF. Regarding this clonotype: There is no known antigen for this receptor. It has no much larger one-base neighbor in the sample; base qualities were not kept.

Expansion of CD8+CD57+ cells had been shown by flow cytometry in the patients chosen for sequencing. Severe acquired aplastic anemia was diagnosed in all patients according to International Study of Aplastic Anemia and Agranulocytosis and Camitta criteria. No therapy had been received by the patients at the time of blood sampling. In this study, sorted CD4+ and CD8+ T cells from the blood of healthy subjects and of severe aplastic anemia patients had their TCR repertoires deep-sequenced. In the USA, patient enrollment took place under clinicaltrials.gov protocols 00001620, 01623167, 00001397, 00071045, 00081523 and 00961064. Ficoll-Paque density gradient centrifugation was used to isolate peripheral blood mononuclear cells. Before DNA extraction, CD4+ and CD8+ T cells were sorted by FACS or by magnetic beads.

This receptor was taken from a human donor with aplastic anemia. The receptor chain draws on TRBV15 and TRBJ2-7; 6 matching bases give a weak D call of TRBD2. Sequenced sample: sorted CD4+, CD8+, or CD8+CD57+ T cells (not recorded which) from PBMCs. This receptor carries the CDR3 CATSRGGTSEQYF. Here is the DNA: TGTGCCACCAGCAGAGGCGGGACGAGCGAGCAGTACTTC.